The rows below give T cell receptor beta chains drawn from one sample of a study of blood T cells in healthy people across ages. TCRdb analysed the 5' RACE reads with MiXCR anew, one entry per CDR3 protein. Of 760,000 or so distinct CDR3 sequences detected, approximately 25% appear once; the ten largest clones hold 9.4%. The sample also formed part of further work on T cells of mothers and their children.

Sequencing input: blood. The source of these receptors is a boy between 10 and 17 years old in good health. Both conserved end residues are part of each CDR3. The D gene is left open where the match is weak. Expanded clones are given a class, and other clones once, few, many or no size at all.

D gene	V gene	clone size	J gene	CDR3 length	CDR3 protein	CDR3 DNA
-	TRBV2	-	TRBJ1-2	13	CASSDQPYYGYTF	TGTGCCAGCAGTGACCAGCCCTACTATGGCTACACCTTC
-	TRBV7-9	-	TRBJ2-7	16	CASSLARGADSYEQYF	TGTGCCAGCAGCTTAGCTCGCGGGGCAGATTCCTACGAGCAGTACTTC
-	TRBV12-3/TRBV12-4	-	TRBJ2-7	16	CASRSPQGLSSYEQYF	TGTGCCAGCAGATCCCCCCAGGGGTTAAGCTCCTACGAGCAGTACTTC
TRBD1	TRBV7-3	-	TRBJ2-5	15	CASSLGTGEVETQYF	TGTGCCAGCAGCTTGGGGACAGGGGAGGTGGAGACCCAGTACTTC
TRBD2	TRBV4-3	-	TRBJ2-7	16	CASSQDRERGAYEQYF	TGCGCCAGCAGCCAAGATCGGGAGCGGGGAGCCTACGAGCAGTACTTC
-	TRBV6-5	-	TRBJ2-4	13	CASSGDPKNIQYF	TGTGCCAGCAGCGGGGACCCCAAAAACATTCAGTACTTC
-	TRBV6-1	-	TRBJ2-5	15	CASSGLTVSQETQYF	TGTGCCAGCAGTGGATTGACTGTAAGCCAAGAGACCCAGTACTTC
TRBD1	TRBV6-5	few	TRBJ2-7	15	CASSPTGLGPYEQYF	TGTGCCAGCAGCCCGACAGGGCTGGGGCCCTACGAGCAGTACTTC
-	TRBV12-3/TRBV12-4	-	TRBJ1-1	13	CASQSRLNTEAFF	TGTGCCAGCCAGAGCCGTTTAAACACTGAAGCTTTCTTT
-	TRBV11-2	-	TRBJ2-3	15	CASSLGPGVEDTQYF	TGTGCCAGCAGCTTAGGTCCGGGAGTGGAAGATACGCAGTATTTT
-	TRBV29-1	-	TRBJ1-4	14	CSVEGQNENEKLFF	TGCAGCGTTGAAGGACAGAATGAAAATGAAAAACTGTTTTTT
-	TRBV5-1	-	TRBJ1-1	12	CASSSGQTEAFF	TGCGCCAGCAGCTCGGGTCAGACTGAAGCTTTCTTT
-	TRBV5-1	few	TRBJ1-2	13	CASSLVGADGYTF	TGCGCCAGCAGCTTGGTAGGAGCAGATGGCTACACCTTC
-	TRBV4-3	-	TRBJ2-7	15	CASSQQDGHRYEQYF	TGCGCCAGCAGCCAACAGGACGGGCACCGCTACGAGCAGTACTTC
-	TRBV29-1	-	TRBJ2-1	14	CSVPRPLHQDEQFF	TGCAGCGTTCCTCGACCCCTACATCAAGATGAGCAGTTCTTC
-	TRBV10-3	-	TRBJ2-5	14	CAISPRGNQETQYF	TGTGCCATCAGCCCACGGGGGAATCAAGAGACCCAGTACTTC
TRBD1	TRBV20-1	few	TRBJ2-7	14	CSAITGTGDYEQYF	TGCAGTGCCATAACCGGGACAGGGGACTACGAGCAGTACTTC
-	TRBV29-1	-	TRBJ2-7	14	CSVEGKGETYEQYF	TGCAGCGTTGAAGGGAAGGGGGAGACCTACGAGCAGTACTTC
-	TRBV20-1	few	TRBJ2-5	12	CSARWLQETQYF	TGCAGTGCTAGATGGCTCCAAGAGACCCAGTACTTC
-	TRBV6-5	-	TRBJ2-1	16	CASNHFLGAFNDEQFF	TGTGCCAGTAACCACTTTCTAGGCGCCTTCAACGATGAGCAGTTCTTC
-	TRBV2	-	TRBJ2-3	14	CASRWGGGTDTQYF	TGTGCCAGCAGGTGGGGGGGCGGCACAGATACGCAGTATTTT
-	TRBV27	many	TRBJ2-1	13	CASSFLDYNEQFF	TGTGCCAGCAGTTTTCTGGACTACAATGAGCAGTTCTTC
-	TRBV27	few	TRBJ2-5	14	CASSYLAGQETQYF	TGTGCCAGCAGTTATCTCGCAGGACAAGAGACCCAGTACTTC
TRBD2	TRBV7-2	-	TRBJ2-7	14	CASSFWTSGYEQYF	TGTGCCAGCAGCTTCTGGACTAGCGGCTACGAGCAGTACTTC
-	TRBV7-9	-	TRBJ2-2	14	CASAPARATGELFF	TGTGCCAGCGCCCCCGCCAGGGCCACCGGGGAGCTGTTTTTT
-	TRBV4-2	few	TRBJ2-6	15	CASSQGRQGANVLTF	TGTGCCAGCAGCCAAGGCAGGCAGGGGGCCAACGTCCTGACTTTC
-	TRBV28	few	TRBJ2-5	14	CASSPGAGEGTQYF	TGTGCCAGCAGTCCGGGGGCGGGCGAAGGGACCCAGTACTTC
-	TRBV7-2	-	TRBJ2-5	15	CASSSDGGRGKTQYF	TGTGCCAGCAGCTCGGACGGGGGGCGCGGGAAGACCCAGTACTTC
-	TRBV5-1	-	TRBJ1-1	14	CASSFTQGNTEAFF	TGCGCCAGCAGCTTTACCCAGGGGAACACTGAAGCTTTCTTT
TRBD2	TRBV10-3	few	TRBJ2-1	15	CAISDRGGGWDEQFF	TGTGCCATCAGCGACCGGGGCGGGGGTTGGGATGAGCAGTTCTTC
TRBD1	TRBV5-4	-	TRBJ2-1	15	CASSRGQGPYNEQFF	TGTGCCAGCAGCCGGGGACAGGGGCCCTACAATGAGCAGTTCTTC
-	TRBV24-1	few	TRBJ1-5	13	CATSDQGHQPQHF	TGTGCCACCAGTGACCAGGGCCATCAGCCCCAGCATTTT
-	TRBV27	-	TRBJ2-2	14	CASTRGTNTGELFF	TGTGCCAGCACCCGGGGGACCAACACCGGGGAGCTGTTTTTT
TRBD1	TRBV7-6	-	TRBJ1-2	16	CASSAGQGTSYYGYTF	TGTGCCAGCAGCGCCGGACAGGGGACTTCATACTATGGCTACACCTTC
TRBD1	TRBV12-3/TRBV12-4	-	TRBJ1-6	14	CASSFRDRNSPLHF	TGTGCCAGCAGTTTCCGGGACAGGAATTCACCCCTCCACTTT
-	TRBV9	-	TRBJ2-3	15	CASSVEGADTDTQYF	TGTGCCAGCAGCGTAGAGGGAGCCGACACAGATACGCAGTATTTT
TRBD1	TRBV15	few	TRBJ2-7	15	CATSSTRTGVYEQYF	TGTGCCACCAGCAGTACGAGGACAGGGGTCTACGAGCAGTACTTC
-	TRBV25-1	-	TRBJ1-2	14	CASSEYIQTYGYTF	TGTGCCAGCAGTGAATATATTCAAACCTATGGCTACACCTTC
TRBD1	TRBV13	many	TRBJ2-2	13	CASSLGTAGELFF	TGTGCCAGCAGCCTAGGGACAGCCGGGGAGCTGTTTTTT
-	TRBV7-3	few	TRBJ2-5	15	CASSPPGSTQETQYF	TGTGCCAGCAGCCCTCCCGGGAGCACTCAAGAGACCCAGTACTTC
TRBD1	TRBV6-5	-	TRBJ2-2	13	CASSPRQGGELFF	TGTGCCAGCAGCCCCCGACAGGGCGGGGAGCTGTTTTTT
-	TRBV14	few	TRBJ1-4	12	CASSRNGGKLFF	TGTGCCAGCAGCCGCAACGGGGGGAAACTGTTTTTT
-	TRBV28	few	TRBJ1-5	13	CASHHSPNQPQHF	TGTGCCAGCCACCACAGCCCTAATCAGCCCCAGCATTTT
TRBD1	TRBV29-1	-	TRBJ1-2	14	CSVGGTGPNYGYTF	TGCAGCGTTGGGGGGACAGGGCCAAACTATGGCTACACCTTC
-	TRBV20-1	-	TRBJ2-7	13	CSARGPSLYEQYF	TGCAGTGCTAGGGGACCAAGTCTCTACGAGCAGTACTTC
-	TRBV2	-	TRBJ1-5	13	CASSGLLDQPQHF	TGTGCCAGCTCGGGACTTTTGGATCAGCCCCAGCATTTT
-	TRBV12-3/TRBV12-4	-	TRBJ2-1	13	CASSPVSYNEQFF	TGTGCCAGCAGCCCTGTTTCCTACAATGAGCAGTTCTTC
TRBD2	TRBV4-2	once	TRBJ2-3	17	CASSQDPLAGSVDTQYF	TGTGCCAGCAGCCAAGATCCTCTAGCGGGGTCGGTCGATACGCAGTATTTT
-	TRBV7-6	-	TRBJ2-1	12	CASTGINGEQFF	TGTGCCAGCACCGGGATAAATGGAGAGCAGTTCTTC